These 27 T cell receptor beta chains came from one sample sequenced in a study of lymphopenia after photon versus proton radiotherapy. Data came from immunoSEQ multiplex PCR; TCRdb stores just in-frame clones and leaves some out. The profile shows more than 45,000 clones, about 92% of them singletons. The source material was peripheral blood, sampled from a patient treated with photon-based radiotherapy. The receptor source for this set is a woman aged 40 to 55 with cholangiocarcinoma.

The V call is TRBV28, the J call TRBJ1-2, with 8 bases aligning to TRBD1. V dropped 5 bases and J dropped 4; count of bases not matched to a gene: 12. Germline V gives CDR1 MDHEN, CDR2 SYDVKM. CDR3 length equals 16 residues. The CDR3 loop reads CASSPAGTGDSYGYTF. In DNA, the CDR3 is TGTGCCAGCAGTCCGGCGGGGACAGGTGACAGCTATGGCTACACCTTC.

V usage is TRBV6-1 and J usage is TRBJ2-7; D is unclear. This CDR3 region has 11 residues. The V end lost 5 bases, the J end lost 2 bases, and 4 bases lay between the germline ends. Germline V gene lookup returns CDR1 MNHNS and CDR2 SASEGT. In DNA form, the CDR3 reads TGTGCCAGCAGTCTGACCTACGAGCAGTACTTC. Translating it yields CASSLTYEQYF.

The chain is built from TRBV4-2 and TRBJ2-3, with D tentatively TRBD2 (5 bases). The V gene lost 0 bases and the J gene lost 1 base, with 17 bases spanning the gap. CDR1 is LGHNA, CDR2 YNFKEQ, per germline. The CDR3 spans 18 residues. This CDR3 is CASSQEVASLYRTDTQYF. CDR3 in DNA: TGTGCCAGCAGCCAAGAGGTAGCTAGCCTATACCGCACAGATACGCAGTATTTT.

This chain joins TRBV27 and TRBJ2-7; possibly TRBD2 for D (5 bases). Trimming shortened V by 5 bases and J by 6 bases, and 20 bases separated the two germline ends. This CDR3 has 15 amino acids. CDR1 is MNHEY, CDR2 SMNVEV, per germline (reference sequence). CDR3 in amino acids: CASSPAGNPSGEQYF. The CDR3 DNA is TGTGCCAGCAGTCCAGCCGGGAACCCTTCGGGCGAGCAGTACTTC.

The chain carries TRBV5-1 and TRBJ2-3; TRBD1 matches at 7 bases. The CDR3 consists of 15 residues. Germline CDR1 reads SGHRS; CDR2 reads YFSETQ. Germline trimming cut 3 bases from V and 4 bases from J; bases unmatched to any gene: 8. The CDR3 reads CASSSGTVPADTQYF. The CDR3 DNA follows: TGCGCCAGCAGCTCGGGGACAGTCCCCGCAGATACGCAGTATTTT.

The chain joins TRBV6-1 to TRBJ2-5; D not resolved. The CDR3 covers 18 residues. Germline-derived CDR1 and CDR2 are MNHNS and SASEGT. Trimming removed 3 bases from V and 5 bases from J, with 25 bases in between. The CDR3 DNA is TGTGCCAGCAGTGATGGAGCAGGTCTTGGGCTCCGCGGTGAGACCCAGTACTTC. Translating gives CASSDGAGLGLRGETQYF.

The chain uses TRBV6-1 and TRBJ1-6; D unresolved. The ends were cut back, 1 base at V and 8 bases at J, with 15 bases in the middle. Germline V gene lookup returns CDR1 MNHNS and CDR2 SASEGT. This CDR3 has 16 residues. CDR3 nucleotides: TGTGCCAGCAGTGAAGGAGTAGGGATATCTCATTCACCCCTCCACTTT. Translated: CASSEGVGISHSPLHF.

V is TRBV30 and J is TRBJ2-7; 7 positions agree with TRBD1. CDR1 is GTSNPN and CDR2 is SVGIG in the germline V gene (reference sequence). Germline trimming cut 0 bases from V and 5 bases from J; bases unmatched to any gene: 7. The CDR3 loop spans 14 amino acids. CDR3: CAWSVRNRGNEQYF. CDR3 sequence (DNA): TGTGCCTGGAGTGTACGTAACAGGGGAAACGAGCAGTACTTC.

This chain joins TRBV28 and TRBJ2-4; the D gene is possibly TRBD2 (5 bases). The germline V gene has CDR1 MDHEN and CDR2 SYDVKM. CDR3 length equals 13 residues. Trimming pared 3 bases from V and 8 bases from J, leaving 11 bases between. The CDR3 bases are TGTGCCAGCAGTTTGTCGGGGATGGACATTCAGTACTTC. Amino acid sequence: CASSLSGMDIQYF.

The rearrangement uses TRBV5-6 and TRBJ1-6, with 9 bases lining up with TRBD1. CDR1 SGHDT and CDR2 YYEEEE come from the germline V gene. The CDR3 length is 18 residues. V lost 2 bases and J lost 8; bases outside the gene matches: 14. The CDR3 coding sequence is TGTGCCAGCAGCTTTGGGACAGGGAGCTTTTTAGGGGATTCACCCCTCCACTTT. Translation gives CASSFGTGSFLGDSPLHF.

Comments on this clone: The same CDR3 arises from other DNA sequences in this sample as well. Here the CDR3 reads CASSPGQQETQYF. CDR3 nucleotide sequence: TGTGCCAGCTCACCTGGACAGCAAGAGACCCAGTACTTC. This chain connects TRBV18 to TRBJ2-5, with D perhaps TRBD1 (6 bases). The V gene's germline CDR1 is KGHSH and CDR2 LQKENI. This CDR3 spans 13 amino acids. V was clipped by 3 bases and J by 2 bases, with 7 bases between them.

This chain links TRBV4-1 with TRBJ2-3; 12 nucleotides match TRBD2. CDR1 and CDR2 (germline): MGHRA, YSYEKL. Losses at the gene ends were 2 bases for V and 1 base for J; bases not matched to a gene: 4. This CDR3 spans 17 amino acids. CDR3 DNA: TGCGCCAGCAGCCAAACTACTAGCGGGGGGCGCACAGATACGCAGTATTTT. The encoded protein is CASSQTTSGGRTDTQYF.

The chain combines TRBV18 with TRBJ1-4, with TRBD1 identical over 9 bases. Germline lookup yields CDR1 KGHSH and CDR2 LQKENI. V was pared by 3 bases and J by 5 bases, with 4 bases of the junction left unmatched. The CDR3 sequence is 15 residues long. The CDR3 DNA sequence: TGTGCCAGCTCACCCCTGGGACAGGGAAATGAAAAACTGTTTTTT. This translates into CASSPLGQGNEKLFF. Full variable domain (rest looked up from reference TRBV18 and TRBJ1-4): NAGVMQNPRHLVRRRGQEARLRCSPMKGHSHVYWYRQLPEEGLKFMVYLQKENIIDESGMPKERFSAEFPKEGPSILRIQQVVRGDSAAYFCASSPLGQGNEKLFFGSGTQLSVL.

The chain employs TRBV28 and TRBJ2-3; 8 bases align to TRBD2. Losses at the gene ends were 10 bases for V and 7 bases for J; bases not matched to a gene: 13. CDR3 length: 14 amino acids. Germline CDR1 is MDHEN and CDR2 is SYDVKM. The CDR3 is CATTGSGRGNTQYF. In DNA, the CDR3 is TGTGCCACCACGGGGAGCGGGAGAGGGAATACGCAGTATTTT.

J is TRBJ2-1 and V is TRBV5-4, with D possibly called TRBD1 or TRBD2 (6 bases each). The CDR3 is 15 amino acids. Germline V lookup: CDR1 SGHNT, CDR2 YYREEE (reference sequence). V lost 4 bases and J 10 bases, leaving 21 bases between the germline ends. The CDR3 region is CASSPWGGGGGEQFF. CDR3 DNA sequence: TGTGCCAGCAGCCCGTGGGGAGGTGGGGGCGGAGAGCAGTTCTTC. The complete variable domain, with remaining parts taken from reference TRBV5-4 and TRBJ2-1, reads ETGVTQSPTHLIKTRGQQVTLRCSSQSGHNTVSWYQQALGQGPQFIFQYYREEENGRGNFPPRFSGLQFPNYSSELNVNALELDDSALYLCASSPWGGGGGEQFFGPGTRLTVL.

This chain joins TRBV13 and TRBJ1-6; unclear D gene. V dropped 2 bases and J dropped 7 bases, with 3 bases sitting between them. This CDR3 has 12 amino acids. Per the germline V gene, CDR1 is PRHDT and CDR2 is FYEKMQ (reference sequence). The CDR3 region is CASSLRNSPLHF. The CDR3 coding sequence is TGTGCCAGCAGCTTAAGGAATTCACCCCTCCACTTT.

The CDR3: CASSHRAGELFF. Written as DNA, the CDR3 is TGTGCCAGCAGCCACAGGGCCGGGGAGCTGTTTTTT. The chain uses TRBV7-6 and TRBJ2-2, with a possible D match to TRBD1 (6 bases). V lost 5 bases to trimming and J lost 6 bases, with 7 bases between them. Germline-derived CDR1 and CDR2 are SGHVS and FNYEAQ. The CDR3 runs to 12 residues.

The DNA of the CDR3 is TGCAGCGTTGAATCCGCCTTGTTGAATGGCTACACCTTC. Its protein product is CSVESALLNGYTF. This chain links TRBV29-1 with TRBJ1-2; D is undetermined. V dropped 2 bases and J dropped 6 bases, with 13 bases sitting between them. CDR1 is SQVTM, CDR2 ANQGSEA, per germline. There are 13 residues in the CDR3.

The chain has TRBV4-2 and TRBJ2-5; TRBD1 aligns across 8 bases. Trimming took 3 bases from V and 5 from J; bases not matched to a gene: 8. The germline V gene encodes CDR1 LGHNA and CDR2 YNFKEQ. The CDR3 contains 15 residues. The CDR3 sequence is CASSQSDWDRETQYF. CDR3 nucleotides: TGTGCCAGCAGCCAGTCGGATTGGGACAGGGAGACCCAGTACTTC.

The chain couples TRBV7-3 to TRBJ1-1; 7 positions agree with TRBD1. The CDR3 has 14 amino acids. CDR1 is SGHTA, CDR2 FQGTGA, per germline. The V gene end was trimmed by 5 bases and the J gene end by 1 base; junction bases not matched to a gene: 4. The CDR3 DNA reads TGTGCCAGCAGCAAGGGGGCGTCGAACACTGAAGCTTTCTTT. This gives the protein CASSKGASNTEAFF.

The V gene is TRBV23-1, the J gene TRBJ2-7; TRBD2 matches 8 bases. TRBV23-1 is an open reading frame whose function is uncertain. V lost 5 bases and J lost 3; bases outside the gene matches: 12. The CDR3 extends over 16 amino acids. The CDR3 region has the DNA TGCGCCAGCAGTAGACCCCACGGCGGGGGGCTCTACGAGCAGTACTTC. Protein sequence: CASSRPHGGGLYEQYF.

The chain recombines TRBV30 with TRBJ1-4; D is undetermined. Germline V gives CDR1 GTSNPN, CDR2 SVGIG (reference sequence). The CDR3 has 15 residues. Trimming stripped 0 bases from V and 0 bases from J, with 8 bases between. DNA for the CDR3: TGTGCCTGGAGTGTGACTCCTGCAACTAATGAAAAACTGTTTTTT. This translates into CAWSVTPATNEKLFF.

This chain uses TRBV28 with TRBJ2-7, with 7 positions matching TRBD2. Trimming removed 2 bases from V and 0 bases from J; junction bases left unmatched: 7. The CDR3 is 16 amino acids. The V gene's germline CDR1 is MDHEN and CDR2 SYDVKM. CDR3 bases: TGTGCCAGCAGTTTAGGATCGGGACTACGCTCCTACGAGCAGTACTTC. Protein: CASSLGSGLRSYEQYF.

The J gene is TRBJ1-1, the V gene TRBV30; D unresolved. The V gene's germline CDR1 is GTSNPN and CDR2 SVGIG (reference sequence). Trimming took 5 bases from V and 5 from J, leaving 9 bases between them. The CDR3 spans 11 residues. This chain's CDR3 is CAWQTGTEAFF. The CDR3 nucleotides read TGTGCCTGGCAGACGGGGACTGAAGCTTTCTTT. Drawing the rest from reference TRBV30 and TRBJ1-1, the complete variable domain is SQTIHQWPATLVQPVGSPLSLECTVEGTSNPNLYWYRQAAGRGLQLLFYSVGIGQISSEVPQNLSASRPQDRQFILSSKKLLLSDSGFYLCAWQTGTEAFFGQGTRLTVV.

V and J are TRBV27 and TRBJ1-2; tentatively, D is TRBD1 (5 bases). V dropped 8 bases and J dropped 8 bases, with 21 bases sitting between them. CDR1 is MNHEY and CDR2 is SMNVEV in the germline V gene (reference sequence). CDR3 length equals 14 residues. CDR3 region: CASLRGLYRGGYTF. The CDR3 coding sequence is TGTGCCAGCCTGCGGGGCCTATACCGGGGAGGCTACACCTTC.

The chain has TRBV11-2 and TRBJ1-1; D might be TRBD1 (6 bases). The germline V gene encodes CDR1 SGHAT and CDR2 FQNNGV. The CDR3 length is 17 residues. Trimming cost V 0 bases and J 3 bases, with 17 bases left between them. DNA for the CDR3: TGTGCCAGCAGCTTAGAAGGTTTACTGGGGGCCGACACTGAAGCTTTCTTT. Translated, it gives CASSLEGLLGADTEAFF.

The V gene is TRBV5-1, the J gene TRBJ1-1; D remains unclear. CDR3 length: 14 residues. Per germline, CDR1 SGHRS and CDR2 YFSETQ. With 3 bases removed from V and 0 bases from J, the gap between germline ends came to 9 bases. The CDR3 spells CASSSRGMNTEAFF. The CDR3 DNA sequence: TGCGCCAGCAGCTCCCGGGGTATGAACACTGAAGCTTTCTTT. Supplemented by reference TRBV5-1 and TRBJ1-1, the full variable domain reads KAGVTQTPRYLIKTRGQQVTLSCSPISGHRSVSWYQQTPGQGLQFLFEYFSETQRNKGNFPGRFSGRQFSNSRSEMNVSTLELGDSALYLCASSSRGMNTEAFFGQGTRLTVV.